These 10 T cell receptor beta chains were sequenced from one sample in a study of beta chain features in type 1 diabetes. The entirety of the isolated RNA underwent reverse transcription, so expressed TCRB transcripts were sequenced. TCRdb keeps only in-frame clones here, not all; method: immunoSEQ multiplex PCR. The data hold fewer than 200,000 clones, with about 13% observed a single time. Sequenced input: central memory CD4+ T cells from blood. The receptors come from a woman aged 18-30 years in good health.

This clone came up a few times. The chain couples TRBV29-1 to TRBJ1-1; possibly TRBD1 for D (6 bases). V dropped 5 bases and J dropped 1 base, with 8 bases sitting between them. There are 12 residues in the CDR3. Germline V gene sequence: CDR1 SQVTM, CDR2 ANQGSEA. This CDR3 is CSVKTGNTEAFF. CDR3 in DNA: TGCAGCGTTAAGACAGGGAACACTGAAGCTTTCTTT.

This clone came up a few times. V gene TRBV21-1 combines with J gene TRBJ1-1; TRBD1, the table's D call, lacks a check against the DNA. TRBV21-1 is an annotated pseudogene. The CDR3 is made up of 14 amino acids. In nucleotides, the CDR3 is TGTGCCAGCAGCTCCTCACAGGGGGCGACTGAAGCTTTCTTT. Its protein is CASSSSQGATEAFF.

The genes are TRBV28 and TRBJ1-2, with 10 bases matching TRBD1. Germline CDR1 is MDHEN and CDR2 is SYDVKM. The V segment lost 6 bases and the J segment 7 bases; nucleotides outside the gene matches: 5. The CDR3 is 13 amino acids. The DNA of the CDR3 is TGTGCCAGCAGGCGGGACAGGGGAGCTGGCTACACCTTC. This encodes CASRRDRGAGYTF.

CDR3 in amino acids: CASSSPTSGHVQETQYF. CDR3 DNA: TGCGCCAGCAGCTCGCCCACTAGCGGACACGTCCAAGAGACCCAGTACTTC. This rearrangement joins TRBV5-1 to TRBJ2-5, with TRBD2 matching 8 bases. Germline V lookup: CDR1 SGHRS, CDR2 YFSETQ. The V segment lost 3 bases and the J segment 1 base; nucleotides outside the gene matches: 11. This CDR3 is built from 17 residues.

Only a few counts were recorded for this clone. The chain carries TRBV5-6 and TRBJ2-1, with a tentative D call TRBD2 (5 bases). Germline V gives CDR1 SGHDT, CDR2 YYEEEE. The CDR3 is 13 amino acids. V lost 4 bases and J 8 bases, leaving 13 bases between the germline ends. Written as DNA, the CDR3 is TGTGCCAGCAGCGCGCCCCCCGGGGATGAGCAGTTCTTC. Translating it yields CASSAPPGDEQFF.

The chain uses TRBV4-2 and TRBJ1-1; 7 positions match TRBD1. V lost 3 bases to trimming and J lost 1 base; unmatched junction nucleotides: 5. The CDR3 has 15 amino acids. CDR1 LGHNA and CDR2 YNFKEQ come from the germline V gene. The chain's CDR3 is CASSQTTGTNTEAFF. Here the CDR3 DNA reads TGTGCCAGCAGCCAGACGACAGGGACGAACACTGAAGCTTTCTTT.

The sample holds a few counts of this clone. V gene TRBV18 combines with J gene TRBJ1-1; maybe TRBD1 (6 bases). Trimming cost V 4 bases and J 1 base, with 10 bases left between them. This CDR3 has 14 amino acids. Germline V gives CDR1 KGHSH, CDR2 LQKENI. The CDR3 protein is CASSQGQQNTEAFF. CDR3 bases: TGTGCCAGCTCACAAGGACAGCAGAACACTGAAGCTTTCTTT. The full variable domain, its missing parts supplied by reference TRBV18 and TRBJ1-1, is NAGVMQNPRHLVRRRGQEARLRCSPMKGHSHVYWYRQLPEEGLKFMVYLQKENIIDESGMPKERFSAEFPKEGPSILRIQQVVRGDSAAYFCASSQGQQNTEAFFGQGTRLTVV.

This clone occurred a few times. The DNA of the CDR3 is TGTGCCTGGAGGATGACAGGGGACACCGGGGAGCTGTTTTTT. This codes for CAWRMTGDTGELFF. The chain links TRBV30 to TRBJ2-2; 8 positions match TRBD1. Per germline, CDR1 GTSNPN and CDR2 SVGIG (reference sequence). This CDR3 has 14 residues. The V and J ends lost 3 bases and 3 bases, in that order; junction bases with no gene match: 3. Full variable domain (outside the CDR3, taken from reference TRBV30 and TRBJ2-2): SQTIHQWPATLVQPVGSPLSLECTVEGTSNPNLYWYRQAAGRGLQLLFYSVGIGQISSEVPQNLSASRPQDRQFILSSKKLLLSDSGFYLCAWRMTGDTGELFFGEGSRLTVL.

The chain carries TRBV18 and TRBJ2-7, with D hard to call. V lost 4 bases and J lost 5, with 18 bases in between. The germline gives CDR1 KGHSH, CDR2 LQKENI. This CDR3 spans 15 amino acids. CDR3 sequence reads: CASSLSAAPEHEQYF. In DNA form, the CDR3 reads TGTGCCAGCTCACTCAGCGCAGCCCCTGAGCACGAGCAGTACTTC. Full variable domain (rest looked up from reference TRBV18 and TRBJ2-7): NAGVMQNPRHLVRRRGQEARLRCSPMKGHSHVYWYRQLPEEGLKFMVYLQKENIIDESGMPKERFSAEFPKEGPSILRIQQVVRGDSAAYFCASSLSAAPEHEQYFGPGTRLTVT.

This clone has only a few counts. The chain is built from TRBV28 and TRBJ1-1, with 7 positions matching TRBD1. Germline values: CDR1 MDHEN, CDR2 SYDVKM. The CDR3 consists of 13 residues. Trimming removed 6 bases from V and 6 bases from J; junction bases left unmatched: 7. As DNA, the CDR3 is TGTGCCAGCAGAGACCACAGGGGCTCTGAAGCTTTCTTT. The encoded protein is CASRDHRGSEAFF. Full variable domain (rest looked up from reference TRBV28 and TRBJ1-1): DVKVTQSSRYLVKRTGEKVFLECVQDMDHENMFWYRQDPGLGLRLIYFSYDVKMKEKGDIPEGYSVSREKKERFSLILESASTNQTSMYLCASRDHRGSEAFFGQGTRLTVV.